A selection of T cell receptor beta chains follows, all from one sample in a study of T cells in Graves' hyperthyroidism and ophthalmopathy. TCRdb reprocessed the multiplex PCR reads via MiXCR and lists one record per CDR3 protein. The sample consists of about 200,000 distinct CDR3 sequences, about a sixth of them appearing once. Material for sequencing was blood. The source of these receptors is a woman in her 50s with Graves' hyperthyroidism. The CDR3 runs from the conserved cysteine through the conserved F or W. Each record gives: V gene, clone size, J gene, D gene, CDR3 protein, CDR3 DNA. A D gene is named only where the DNA matches it firmly. Part of the rows lack a size; the others show once, few, many or a class for expanded clones.

v_call: TRBV6-1
clone_size: many
j_call: TRBJ2-7
d_call: TRBD1
cdr3_aa: CASSYGQGAAEQYF
cdr3_nt: TGTGCCAGCAGTTACGGACAGGGGGCCGCCGAGCAGTACTTC

v_call: TRBV18
clone_size: many
j_call: TRBJ2-3
d_call: TRBD2
cdr3_aa: CASGLAGGGTDTQYF
cdr3_nt: TGTGCCAGCGGACTAGCGGGAGGAGGGACAGATACGCAGTATTTT

v_call: TRBV19
clone_size: many
j_call: TRBJ1-1
d_call: TRBD1
cdr3_aa: CASSSDRDSLSGQAFF
cdr3_nt: TGTGCCAGTAGTAGCGACCGGGACAGCCTCTCGGGACAAGCTTTCTTT

v_call: TRBV6-1
clone_size: NA
j_call: TRBJ2-1
d_call: NA
cdr3_aa: CASSQTINEQFF
cdr3_nt: TGTGCCAGCAGTCAGACAATCAATGAGCAGTTCTTC

v_call: TRBV20-1
clone_size: NA
j_call: TRBJ2-1
d_call: TRBD2
cdr3_aa: CSATSGRAAEQFF
cdr3_nt: TGCAGTGCCACTAGCGGGAGGGCCGCTGAGCAGTTCTTC

v_call: TRBV20-1
clone_size: NA
j_call: TRBJ2-1
d_call: NA
cdr3_aa: CSARLGDNEQFF
cdr3_nt: TGCAGTGCTAGATTGGGAGACAATGAGCAGTTCTTC

v_call: TRBV6-1
clone_size: many
j_call: TRBJ2-7
d_call: NA
cdr3_aa: CASKGQRAGEQYF
cdr3_nt: TGTGCCAGCAAGGGACAGAGGGCGGGGGAGCAGTACTTC

v_call: TRBV7-2
clone_size: NA
j_call: TRBJ2-3
d_call: NA
cdr3_aa: CASSLDRNTQYF
cdr3_nt: TGTGCCAGCAGCTTAGACAGGAATACGCAGTATTTT

v_call: TRBV24-1
clone_size: NA
j_call: TRBJ1-2
d_call: NA
cdr3_aa: CATRDSAAMNYGYTF
cdr3_nt: TGTGCCACCAGGGATTCGGCCGCTATGAACTATGGCTACACCTTC

v_call: TRBV7-9
clone_size: NA
j_call: TRBJ2-6
d_call: NA
cdr3_aa: CASSLVVSSQTGANVLTF
cdr3_nt: TGTGCCAGCAGCTTAGTGGTCAGTTCCCAAACTGGGGCCAACGTCCTGACTTTC

v_call: TRBV6-6
clone_size: many
j_call: TRBJ1-5
d_call: TRBD1
cdr3_aa: CASSYYGSGGRYSNQPQHF
cdr3_nt: TGTGCCAGCAGTTACTATGGGTCAGGGGGCCGGTATAGCAATCAGCCCCAGCATTTT

v_call: TRBV28
clone_size: many
j_call: TRBJ1-1
d_call: TRBD1
cdr3_aa: CASSLLGGQALKEAFF
cdr3_nt: TGTGCCAGCAGTTTACTGGGCGGACAGGCTCTGAAGGAGGCTTTCTTT

v_call: TRBV5-1
clone_size: NA
j_call: TRBJ2-3
d_call: NA
cdr3_aa: CASSLATRTDTQYF
cdr3_nt: TGCGCCAGCAGCTTGGCGACTCGTACAGATACGCAGTATTTT

v_call: TRBV5-6
clone_size: NA
j_call: TRBJ2-2
d_call: NA
cdr3_aa: CASRIFPGREIF
cdr3_nt: TGTGCCAGCAGGATTTTCCCCGGCCGCGAAATTTTT

v_call: TRBV5-1
clone_size: few
j_call: TRBJ1-1
d_call: NA
cdr3_aa: CASSLGPDSKTEAFF
cdr3_nt: TGCGCCAGCAGCTTGGGACCGGACAGCAAGACTGAAGCTTTCTTT

v_call: TRBV5-5
clone_size: many
j_call: TRBJ1-1
d_call: NA
cdr3_aa: CASSPQVRTEAFF
cdr3_nt: TGTGCCAGCAGTCCCCAGGTTCGGACTGAAGCTTTCTTT

v_call: TRBV19
clone_size: NA
j_call: TRBJ2-7
d_call: NA
cdr3_aa: CASSRGTDGFEQYF
cdr3_nt: TGTGCCAGTAGCCGGGGGACGGACGGTTTCGAGCAGTACTTC

v_call: TRBV2
clone_size: NA
j_call: TRBJ1-4
d_call: NA
cdr3_aa: CASRIGVQPNEKLFF
cdr3_nt: TGTGCCAGCAGGATCGGGGTACAGCCTAATGAAAAACTGTTTTTT

v_call: TRBV20-1
clone_size: many
j_call: TRBJ1-2
d_call: NA
cdr3_aa: CSARNPGGYGYTF
cdr3_nt: TGCAGTGCTAGGAACCCAGGCGGCTATGGCTACACCTTC

v_call: TRBV18
clone_size: many
j_call: TRBJ2-1
d_call: TRBD2
cdr3_aa: CASSPPSSGKSYNEQFF
cdr3_nt: TGTGCCAGCTCACCGCCGAGTAGCGGGAAGTCCTACAATGAGCAGTTCTTC

v_call: TRBV9
clone_size: NA
j_call: TRBJ2-2
d_call: TRBD1
cdr3_aa: CASSVVGQGESPGELFF
cdr3_nt: TGTGCCAGCAGCGTAGTAGGCCAGGGGGAGTCTCCCGGGGAGCTGTTTTTT

v_call: TRBV28
clone_size: many
j_call: TRBJ1-1
d_call: NA
cdr3_aa: CASSLGVRGGAFF
cdr3_nt: TGTGCCAGCAGTTTGGGGGTGAGAGGAGGTGCTTTCTTT

v_call: TRBV7-9
clone_size: many
j_call: TRBJ1-2
d_call: TRBD1
cdr3_aa: CASSEDRVYGYTF
cdr3_nt: TGTGCCAGCAGCGAAGACAGGGTGTATGGCTACACCTTC

v_call: TRBV19
clone_size: NA
j_call: TRBJ2-2
d_call: NA
cdr3_aa: CASSILEGSGTGELFF
cdr3_nt: TGTGCCAGTAGTATCTTGGAGGGTTCGGGCACCGGGGAGCTGTTTTTT

v_call: TRBV4-1
clone_size: NA
j_call: TRBJ1-1
d_call: TRBD1
cdr3_aa: CASSHDRGWTEAFF
cdr3_nt: TGCGCCAGCAGCCACGACAGGGGTTGGACTGAAGCTTTCTTT

v_call: TRBV10-1
clone_size: NA
j_call: TRBJ1-3
d_call: NA
cdr3_aa: CASMRTSGDTIYF
cdr3_nt: TGCGCCAGCATGAGGACGAGCGGGGACACCATATATTTT

v_call: TRBV6-1
clone_size: many
j_call: TRBJ2-3
d_call: TRBD2
cdr3_aa: CASSRGLAGGDTQYF
cdr3_nt: TGTGCCAGCAGTCGCGGACTAGCGGGAGGTGATACGCAGTATTTT

v_call: TRBV2
clone_size: many
j_call: TRBJ2-7
d_call: NA
cdr3_aa: CASSEAQGFLYEQYF
cdr3_nt: TGTGCCAGCAGTGAAGCGCAAGGATTTCTCTACGAGCAGTACTTC

v_call: TRBV7-9
clone_size: many
j_call: TRBJ1-2
d_call: TRBD1
cdr3_aa: CASNPGQVYGYTF
cdr3_nt: TGTGCCAGCAACCCGGGACAGGTCTATGGCTACACCTTC

v_call: TRBV5-1
clone_size: few
j_call: TRBJ2-7
d_call: TRBD2
cdr3_aa: CASTREGLYEQYF
cdr3_nt: TGCGCCAGCACAAGGGAGGGCCTATACGAGCAGTACTTC

v_call: TRBV27
clone_size: NA
j_call: TRBJ1-2
d_call: NA
cdr3_aa: CASSLSAGSGTYGYTF
cdr3_nt: TGTGCCAGCAGTTTATCCGCAGGGAGTGGAACCTATGGCTACACCTTC

v_call: TRBV28
clone_size: many
j_call: TRBJ2-1
d_call: NA
cdr3_aa: CASSTTGRLSYNEQFF
cdr3_nt: TGTGCCAGCAGTACGACAGGACGACTCTCCTACAATGAGCAGTTCTTC

v_call: TRBV30
clone_size: NA
j_call: TRBJ2-6
d_call: NA
cdr3_aa: CAWRQDSGANVLTF
cdr3_nt: TGTGCCTGGAGACAGGACTCTGGGGCCAACGTCCTGACTTTC

v_call: TRBV28
clone_size: many
j_call: TRBJ2-7
d_call: NA
cdr3_aa: CASSLFGQGSHEQYF
cdr3_nt: TGTGCCAGCAGTTTATTCGGCCAGGGTAGCCACGAGCAGTACTTC

v_call: TRBV24-1
clone_size: NA
j_call: TRBJ2-7
d_call: TRBD1
cdr3_aa: CATSVGGQGVRGLDEQYF
cdr3_nt: TGTGCCACCAGTGTCGGGGGACAGGGGGTGCGAGGACTAGACGAGCAGTACTTC

v_call: TRBV18
clone_size: many
j_call: TRBJ1-2
d_call: NA
cdr3_aa: CASSPGNHGYTF
cdr3_nt: TGTGCCAGCTCACCAGGGAATCATGGCTACACCTTC

v_call: TRBV12-3/TRBV12-4
clone_size: NA
j_call: TRBJ1-2
d_call: TRBD1
cdr3_aa: CASSNRGQNYGYTF
cdr3_nt: TGTGCCAGCAGTAACAGGGGGCAGAACTATGGCTACACCTTC

v_call: TRBV30
clone_size: many
j_call: TRBJ2-1
d_call: TRBD2
cdr3_aa: CAAFGRASYNEQFF
cdr3_nt: TGTGCCGCATTCGGGAGGGCCTCCTACAATGAGCAGTTCTTC

v_call: TRBV7-2
clone_size: NA
j_call: TRBJ2-3
d_call: NA
cdr3_aa: CASSFTNTQYF
cdr3_nt: TGTGCCAGCAGCTTCACCAATACGCAGTATTTT

v_call: TRBV2
clone_size: many
j_call: TRBJ1-1
d_call: NA
cdr3_aa: CASSGGGRTEAFF
cdr3_nt: TGTGCCAGCAGTGGGGGGGGGCGGACTGAAGCTTTCTTT

v_call: TRBV7-9
clone_size: NA
j_call: TRBJ1-2
d_call: NA
cdr3_aa: CASSWDVSNYGYTF
cdr3_nt: TGTGCCAGCAGCTGGGACGTATCTAACTATGGCTACACCTTC

v_call: TRBV5-4
clone_size: few
j_call: TRBJ2-7
d_call: TRBD2
cdr3_aa: CASSRRTSGLPYEQYF
cdr3_nt: TGTGCCAGCAGCCGGAGGACTAGCGGTTTACCCTACGAGCAGTACTTC

v_call: TRBV28
clone_size: NA
j_call: TRBJ2-3
d_call: NA
cdr3_aa: CASSTPAGETQYF
cdr3_nt: TGTGCCAGCAGTACCCCAGCAGGGGAAACGCAGTATTTT

v_call: TRBV29-1
clone_size: many
j_call: TRBJ2-1
d_call: TRBD1
cdr3_aa: CSVEDRWDEGADRGGEQFF
cdr3_nt: TGCAGCGTTGAAGATCGATGGGATGAGGGAGCTGACAGGGGGGGTGAGCAGTTCTTC

v_call: TRBV7-9
clone_size: NA
j_call: TRBJ2-7
d_call: TRBD2
cdr3_aa: CASSWTSGGDEQYF
cdr3_nt: TGTGCCAGCAGCTGGACTAGCGGGGGGGACGAGCAGTACTTC

v_call: TRBV20-1
clone_size: many
j_call: TRBJ2-5
d_call: NA
cdr3_aa: CSARSGFGERGETQYF
cdr3_nt: TGCAGTGCTCGATCGGGATTCGGGGAACGAGGGGAGACCCAGTACTTC

v_call: TRBV11-3
clone_size: many
j_call: TRBJ2-1
d_call: TRBD2
cdr3_aa: CASSLRTSGVLNEQFF
cdr3_nt: TGTGCCAGCAGCTTAAGGACTAGCGGCGTGTTGAATGAGCAGTTCTTC

v_call: TRBV29-1
clone_size: many
j_call: TRBJ1-2
d_call: TRBD1
cdr3_aa: CSVESTGGGYGYTF
cdr3_nt: TGCAGCGTTGAGAGTACAGGGGGAGGGTATGGCTACACCTTC

v_call: TRBV5-1
clone_size: once
j_call: TRBJ2-3
d_call: TRBD2
cdr3_aa: CASSVSGGQQDTQYF
cdr3_nt: TGCGCCAGCAGTGTATCGGGGGGGCAGCAAGATACGCAGTATTTT

v_call: TRBV5-1
clone_size: NA
j_call: TRBJ2-7
d_call: TRBD2
cdr3_aa: CASSSTGRENEEQYF
cdr3_nt: TGCGCCAGCAGCTCCACCGGGAGGGAGAATGAAGAGCAGTACTTC

v_call: TRBV3-1
clone_size: NA
j_call: TRBJ1-3
d_call: NA
cdr3_aa: CASSQEAGSGNTIYF
cdr3_nt: TGTGCCAGCAGCCAAGAGGCCGGCTCTGGAAACACCATATATTTT

v_call: TRBV5-6
clone_size: NA
j_call: TRBJ2-3
d_call: TRBD2
cdr3_aa: CASSFTPGLAGGDTDTQYF
cdr3_nt: TGTGCCAGCAGCTTTACACCGGGACTAGCGGGAGGCGACACAGATACGCAGTATTTT

v_call: TRBV7-9
clone_size: NA
j_call: TRBJ2-7
d_call: NA
cdr3_aa: CASSPYREFAVGEQYF
cdr3_nt: TGTGCCAGCAGTCCTTACAGGGAGTTCGCCGTAGGCGAGCAGTACTTC

v_call: TRBV12-3/TRBV12-4
clone_size: few
j_call: TRBJ2-1
d_call: TRBD1
cdr3_aa: CASSMGQGINEQFF
cdr3_nt: TGTGCCAGCAGCATGGGACAGGGGATCAATGAGCAGTTCTTC